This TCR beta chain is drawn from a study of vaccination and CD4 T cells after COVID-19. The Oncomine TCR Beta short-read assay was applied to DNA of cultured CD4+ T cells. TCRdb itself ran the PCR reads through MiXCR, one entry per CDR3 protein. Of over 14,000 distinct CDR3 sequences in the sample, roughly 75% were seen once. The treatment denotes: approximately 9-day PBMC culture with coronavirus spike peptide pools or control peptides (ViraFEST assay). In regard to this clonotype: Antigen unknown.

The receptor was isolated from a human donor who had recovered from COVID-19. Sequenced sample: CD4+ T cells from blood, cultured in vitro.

CDR3 amino acids: CASSYSRDYEQYF. The CDR3 DNA sequence: TGTGCCAGCAGTTACTCACGAGACTACGAGCAGTACTTC. V is TRBV6-2 or TRBV6-3 and J is TRBJ2-7; D is ambiguous. This CDR3 comprises 13 residues. Germline-derived CDR1 and CDR2 are MNHEY and SVGEGT. V was cut by 0 bases and J by 3 bases, with 6 bases left in between.